A few counts support the clone carrying this TCR beta chain. Its antigen is currently unknown. The sample is drawn from a study of blood T cells in healthy people across ages. The authors ran a second PCR of about 6 to 11 cycles using a sample-barcoded 5' primer and a J-beta primer mix. Each single sample gave us at least 2.5 million CDR3-containing paired-end reads. MiXCR was run by TCRdb on the 5' RACE reads, yielding one entry per CDR3 protein. The sample holds over 300,000 distinct CDR3 sequences, more than 45% seen once. Findings and caveats of the study: Estimated diversity, derived from one million T cells, was regarded as an underestimate.

There are 12 residues in the CDR3. V dropped 6 bases and J dropped 8 bases, with 14 bases sitting between them. The germline CDR1 and CDR2 sequences are SQVTM and ANQGSEA. Investigators took about 9.1 milliliters of peripheral blood from every donor. Total RNA was extracted at no less than 5 micrograms per sample. The receptor comes from a man aged 55 to 70 in good health. This sequence joins TRBV29-1 and TRBJ2-1; a weak D match, TRBD1 (5 bases). Sequenced: blood. CDR3 nucleotide sequence: TGCAGCGTGAAGACAGTTCTGGATGAGCAGTTCTTC. It is translated as CSVKTVLDEQFF.